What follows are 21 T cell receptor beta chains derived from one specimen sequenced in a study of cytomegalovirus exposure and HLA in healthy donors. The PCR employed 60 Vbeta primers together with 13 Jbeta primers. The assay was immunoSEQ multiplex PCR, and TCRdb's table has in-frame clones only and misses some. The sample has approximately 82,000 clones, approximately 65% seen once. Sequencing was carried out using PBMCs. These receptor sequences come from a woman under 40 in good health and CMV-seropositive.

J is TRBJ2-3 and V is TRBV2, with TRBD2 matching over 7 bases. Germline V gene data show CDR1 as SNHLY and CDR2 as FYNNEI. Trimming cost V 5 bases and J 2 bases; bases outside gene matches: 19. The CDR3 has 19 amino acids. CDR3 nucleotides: TGTGCCAGCAGTACTCCTCCGGGAGGAAGCGGGGCATTCACAGATACGCAGTATTTT. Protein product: CASSTPPGGSGAFTDTQYF.

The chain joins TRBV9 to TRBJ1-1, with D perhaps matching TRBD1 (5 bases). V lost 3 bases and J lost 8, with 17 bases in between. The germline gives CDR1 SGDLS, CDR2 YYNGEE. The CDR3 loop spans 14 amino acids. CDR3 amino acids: CASSATVLGLEAFF. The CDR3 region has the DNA TGTGCCAGCAGCGCCACGGTTCTGGGACTAGAAGCTTTCTTT.

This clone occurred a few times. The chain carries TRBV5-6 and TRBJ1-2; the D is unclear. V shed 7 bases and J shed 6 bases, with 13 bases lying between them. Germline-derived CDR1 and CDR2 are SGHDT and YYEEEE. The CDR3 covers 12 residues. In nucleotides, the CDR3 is TGTGCCAGCCGCCGTGGGCCCGATGGCTACACCTTC. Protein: CASRRGPDGYTF.

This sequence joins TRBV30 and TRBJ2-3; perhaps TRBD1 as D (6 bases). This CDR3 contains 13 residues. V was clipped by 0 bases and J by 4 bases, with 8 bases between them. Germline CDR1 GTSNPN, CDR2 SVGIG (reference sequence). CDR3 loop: CAWSVKGADTQYF. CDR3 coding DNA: TGTGCCTGGAGTGTGAAGGGGGCAGATACGCAGTATTTT.

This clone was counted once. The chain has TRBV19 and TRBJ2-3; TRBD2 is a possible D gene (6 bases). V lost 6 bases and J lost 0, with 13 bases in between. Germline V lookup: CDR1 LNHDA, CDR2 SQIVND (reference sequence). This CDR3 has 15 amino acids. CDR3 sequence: CASSATRGSTDTQYF. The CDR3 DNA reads TGTGCCAGTAGCGCGACTAGGGGTAGCACAGATACGCAGTATTTT.

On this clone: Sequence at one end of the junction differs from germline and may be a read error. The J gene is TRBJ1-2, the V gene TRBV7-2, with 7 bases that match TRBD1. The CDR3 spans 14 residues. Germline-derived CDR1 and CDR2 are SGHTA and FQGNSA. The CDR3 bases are TGTGCCAGCACCCGCACGACAGGGACGTATGGCTACCCCTTC. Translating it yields CASTRTTGTYGYPF.

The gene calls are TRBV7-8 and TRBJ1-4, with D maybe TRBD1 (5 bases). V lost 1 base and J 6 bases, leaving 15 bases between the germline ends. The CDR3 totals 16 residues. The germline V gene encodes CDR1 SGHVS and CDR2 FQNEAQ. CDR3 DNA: TGTGCCAGCAGCTTAGGGGTTTTGGGGGGTGATGAAAAACTGTTTTTT. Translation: CASSLGVLGGDEKLFF.

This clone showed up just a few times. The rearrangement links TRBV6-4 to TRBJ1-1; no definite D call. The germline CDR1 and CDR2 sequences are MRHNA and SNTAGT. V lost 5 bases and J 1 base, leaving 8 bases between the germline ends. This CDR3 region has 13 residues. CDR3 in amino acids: CASSSEGNTEAFF. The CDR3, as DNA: TGTGCCAGCAGTTCCGAGGGGAACACTGAAGCTTTCTTT.

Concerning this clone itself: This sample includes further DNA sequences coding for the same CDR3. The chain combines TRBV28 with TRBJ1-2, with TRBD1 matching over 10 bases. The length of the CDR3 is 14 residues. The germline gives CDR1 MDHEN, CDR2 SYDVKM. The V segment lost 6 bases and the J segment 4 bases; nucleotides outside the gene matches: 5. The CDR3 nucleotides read TGTGCCAGCAGCTCAGGACAGGGGGTCTATGGCTACACCTTC. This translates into CASSSGQGVYGYTF.

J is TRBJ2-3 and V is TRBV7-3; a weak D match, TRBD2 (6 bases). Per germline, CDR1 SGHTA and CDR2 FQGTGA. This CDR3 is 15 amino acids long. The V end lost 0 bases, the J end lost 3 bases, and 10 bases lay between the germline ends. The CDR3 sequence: CASSLTNGLTDTQYF. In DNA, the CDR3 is TGTGCCAGCAGCTTAACGAATGGACTAACAGATACGCAGTATTTT.

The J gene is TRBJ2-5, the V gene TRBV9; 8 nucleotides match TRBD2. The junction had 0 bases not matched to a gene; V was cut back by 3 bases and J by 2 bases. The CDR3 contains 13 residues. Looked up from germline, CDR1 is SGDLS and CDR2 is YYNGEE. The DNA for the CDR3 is TGTGCCAGCAGCGCGGGGGGGCAAGAGACCCAGTACTTC. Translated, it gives CASSAGGQETQYF.

CDR3 region: CAWRDRTGVYGYTF. As DNA, the CDR3 is TGTGCCTGGAGGGATAGGACAGGGGTCTATGGCTACACCTTC. The chain is built from TRBV30 and TRBJ1-2, with 9 bases that match TRBD1. Looked up from germline, CDR1 is GTSNPN and CDR2 is SVGIG (reference sequence). The CDR3 extends over 14 amino acids. V shed 3 bases and J 4 bases; nucleotides not matched to a gene: 6.

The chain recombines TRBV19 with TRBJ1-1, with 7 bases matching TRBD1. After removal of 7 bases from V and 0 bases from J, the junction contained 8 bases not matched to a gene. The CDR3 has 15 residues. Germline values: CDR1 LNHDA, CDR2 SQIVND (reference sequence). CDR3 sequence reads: CASTPRQGLNTEAFF. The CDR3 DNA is TGTGCCAGTACCCCAAGACAGGGCTTGAACACTGAAGCTTTCTTT.

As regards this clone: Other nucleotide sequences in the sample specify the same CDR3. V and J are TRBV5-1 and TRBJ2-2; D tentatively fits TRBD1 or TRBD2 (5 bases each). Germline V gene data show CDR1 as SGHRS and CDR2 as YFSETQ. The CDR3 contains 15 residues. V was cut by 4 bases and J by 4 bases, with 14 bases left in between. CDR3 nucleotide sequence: TGCGCCAGCAGCCTGGAGGAGACAGCCACCGGGGAGCTGTTTTTT. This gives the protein CASSLEETATGELFF.

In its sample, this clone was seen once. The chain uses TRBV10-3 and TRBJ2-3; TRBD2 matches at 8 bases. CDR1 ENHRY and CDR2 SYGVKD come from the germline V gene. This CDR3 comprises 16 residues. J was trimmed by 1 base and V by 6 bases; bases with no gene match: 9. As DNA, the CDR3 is TGTGCCATCAGGGCGGGCGGGGGGCAGGGCACAGATACGCAGTATTTT. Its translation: CAIRAGGGQGTDTQYF.

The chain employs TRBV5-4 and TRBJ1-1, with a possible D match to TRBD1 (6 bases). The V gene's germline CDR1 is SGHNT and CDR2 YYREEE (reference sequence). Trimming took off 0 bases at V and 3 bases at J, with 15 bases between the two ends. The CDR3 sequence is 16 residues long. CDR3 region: CASSLADRQAHTEAFF. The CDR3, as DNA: TGTGCCAGCAGCTTGGCCGATCGACAGGCTCACACTGAAGCTTTCTTT.

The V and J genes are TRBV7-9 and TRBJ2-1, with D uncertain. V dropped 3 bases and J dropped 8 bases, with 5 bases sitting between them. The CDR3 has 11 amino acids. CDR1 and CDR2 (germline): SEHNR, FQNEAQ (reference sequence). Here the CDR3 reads CASSLQDEQFF. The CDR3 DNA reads TGTGCCAGCAGCTTGCAGGATGAGCAGTTCTTC.

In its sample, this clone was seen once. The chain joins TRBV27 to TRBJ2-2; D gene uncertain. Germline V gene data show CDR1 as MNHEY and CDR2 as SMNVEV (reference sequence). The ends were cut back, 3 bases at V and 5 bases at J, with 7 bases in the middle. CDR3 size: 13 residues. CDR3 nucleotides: TGTGCCAGCAGTTTTCCCGGGACCGGGGAGCTGTTTTTT. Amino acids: CASSFPGTGELFF.

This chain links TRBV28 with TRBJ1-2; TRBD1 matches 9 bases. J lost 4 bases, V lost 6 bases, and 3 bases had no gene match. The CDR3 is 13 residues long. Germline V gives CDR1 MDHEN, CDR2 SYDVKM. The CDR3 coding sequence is TGTGCCAGCAGCTCGGGACAGGGCTATGGCTACACCTTC. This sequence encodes CASSSGQGYGYTF.

CDR3 in DNA: TGTGCCAGCAGCGGTTGGACAGCACAAGAGACCCAGTACTTC. Translating it yields CASSGWTAQETQYF. This chain connects TRBV6-1 to TRBJ2-5; a possible D gene is TRBD1 (6 bases). The V and J ends lost 6 bases and 2 bases respectively, with 13 bases between them. The germline gives CDR1 MNHNS, CDR2 SASEGT. This CDR3 has 14 amino acids.

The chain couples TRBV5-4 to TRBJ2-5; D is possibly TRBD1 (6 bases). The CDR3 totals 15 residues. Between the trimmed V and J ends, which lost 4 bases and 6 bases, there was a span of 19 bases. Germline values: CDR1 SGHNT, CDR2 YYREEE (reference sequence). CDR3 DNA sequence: TGTGCCAGCAGCGGGGGTCATGGGGGCTTGAAGACCCAGTACTTC. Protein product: CASSGGHGGLKTQYF.